This record looks at one TCR beta chain sequence and its context. No antigen is known for it. Base quality data are lacking; no much larger clone is found one base away. The sample comes from a study of identical twins (dated by TCRdb to about 2016). Broadly, across the study: To test whether fetal clonotypes persist, this study deep-sequenced TCR alpha and beta repertoires from monozygotic twins, from unrelated adults of various ages, and from cord blood. Replicate twin experiments were performed at different times using different library preparation protocols to rule out contamination. Study-level results and caveats: In monozygotic twins, recombination models systematically underestimated out-of-frame TCR alpha sharing, but the models matched the sharing seen between unrelated individuals. Fewer insertions were carried by abundant cord blood beta clonotypes; a weaker similar trend was observed in young adult naive repertoires, while no such trend was observed in memory repertoires. Because the same donors could not be followed over many years, the conclusions depended on cross-sectional statistical analysis. Zero-insertion analyses could be partly confounded by invariant T cells such as MAIT and iNKT, though diverse VJ usage argued against such confounding for most clonotypes. The excess sharing between twins in beta out-of-frame sequences was weaker because fewer shared sequences reduced the signal-to-noise ratio. Compared with coincidental sharing between unrelated individuals, out-of-frame TCR alpha sequences shared between twins showed an excess of sequences with low generation probability.

The protocol used for the library was 5' RACE. The listed sequencing device is Illumina HiSeq 2000. Template switching introduced a universal primer binding site; the final cDNA contained a unique molecular identifier, enabling accurate counting of TCR cDNA molecules. Specific primers in the conserved constant-segment region were used to synthesize first-strand cDNA for the TCR alpha and beta chains. To control for contamination, each cDNA library was double barcoded with a SMART-Mk sample barcode plus Illumina barcodes. TruSeq adapter sequences along with Illumina sample barcodes were introduced in two successive PCR steps. The Illumina HiSeq platform was used with custom primers to sequence TCR alpha and beta cDNA libraries. The source study handled its data this way. MiGEC was used to process raw reads and extract unique molecular identifiers, and MiXCR was used to find CDR3 positions. For each individual, recombination models were inferred using an EM algorithm with the repgenHMM and IGoR tools. The analysis of shared clonotypes was done with the tcR package in R, with sharing normalized by the product of cloneset sizes. To study raw recombination free of thymic and clonal selection effects, out-of-frame nonproductive sequences were analyzed. TCRdb handled the public reads itself, with Q25 trimming in fastp and clone calling in MiXCR, and kept productive beta chains. Every distinct CDR3 protein forms one entry, paired with its most common genes and DNA. The V and J calls and clone size are TCRdb's, not the authors'. The sample contains 450,000 to 500,000 distinct CDR3 sequences, around 15% of them found a single time. Jointly, the top ten make up 0.98% of the sample.

Deletion took 6 bases off V and 6 bases off J, with a span of 18 bases between the germline ends. From its cysteine to its phenylalanine, the CDR3 spans 15 amino acids. Kept here is only the CDR3 DNA, which spans 45 bases and is read in frame from base 1. Every donor was a healthy Caucasian. The twin cohort consisted of three pairs of female monozygotic twins, all aged about 18 to 29 years. Positive isolation kits from Invitrogen were used to isolate the CD4+ and CD8+ T cell populations. The data also belong to a second study, concerning yellow fever vaccine responses in identical twins. The second study reports: According to the authors, in identical twins the way T cells responded to vaccination appeared partly convergent and partly personalized. The study precisely tracked vaccine-responding T cell clones in identical twins.

Source material: CD4+ T cells sorted from blood. The V and J segments used are TRBV12-3 or TRBV12-4 and TRBJ2-1; the D gene cannot be named for sure. The receptor's source is a woman younger than 30 in good health. The DNA reads TGTGCCAGCAGCTTTATTACTACCGAGGTCAATGAGCAGTTCTTC. Its translation is CASSFITTEVNEQFF.